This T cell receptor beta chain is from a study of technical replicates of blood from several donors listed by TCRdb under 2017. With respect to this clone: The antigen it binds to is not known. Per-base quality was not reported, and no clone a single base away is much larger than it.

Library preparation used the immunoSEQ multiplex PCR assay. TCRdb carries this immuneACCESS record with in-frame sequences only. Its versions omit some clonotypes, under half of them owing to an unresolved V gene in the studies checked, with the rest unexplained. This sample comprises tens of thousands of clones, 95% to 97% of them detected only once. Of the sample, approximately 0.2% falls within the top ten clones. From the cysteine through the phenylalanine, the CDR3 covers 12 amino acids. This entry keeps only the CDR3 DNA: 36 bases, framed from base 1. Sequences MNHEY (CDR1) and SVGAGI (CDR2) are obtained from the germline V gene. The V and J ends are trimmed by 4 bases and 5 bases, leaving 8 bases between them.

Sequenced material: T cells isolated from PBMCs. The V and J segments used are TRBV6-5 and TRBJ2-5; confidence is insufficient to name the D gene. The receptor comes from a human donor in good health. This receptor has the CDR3 CASSFNRETQYF. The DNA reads TGTGCCAGCAGTTTCAACCGGGAGACCCAGTACTTC.